One and the same sample provided the 11 T cell receptor beta chains below, sequenced in a study of long-term antiretroviral therapy in people with HIV. Survey level was the resolution at which the v3.0 immunoSEQ assay ran. TCRdb's copy holds only in-frame clones and misses some; the assay was immunoSEQ multiplex PCR. The sample has roughly 28,000 clones, around 80% seen once. The sequences come from unsorted PBMCs, collected 3 years after starting antiretroviral therapy. The receptor set was obtained from a man aged 35 to 55 with HIV.

Worth noting for this clone: An end of the junction differs from the germline gene, which may be a read error. The chain uses TRBV10-3 and TRBJ2-1; the D gene is possibly TRBD1 (5 bases). CDR1 and CDR2 (germline): ENHRY, SYGVKD. The CDR3 loop spans 14 amino acids. The DNA of the CDR3 is TGTGCCAGCAGTGAGGTCCAGGGTTGGCATGAGCAGTTCTTC. This gives the protein CASSEVQGWHEQFF.

The chain joins TRBV13 to TRBJ2-1; D gene ambiguous. Germline-derived CDR1 and CDR2 are PRHDT and FYEKMQ (reference sequence). The CDR3 totals 11 residues. Trimming left V 5 bases short and J 5 bases short, with 4 bases between. CDR3 sequence (DNA): TGTGCCAGCAGCGTCGACAATGAGCAGTTCTTC. This codes for CASSVDNEQFF.

The chain recombines TRBV6-5 with TRBJ1-1; D is perhaps TRBD1 (5 bases). The V end was cut by 7 bases, the J end by 2 bases, with 14 bases between. The CDR3 consists of 14 residues. Germline values: CDR1 MNHEY, CDR2 SVGAGI. The CDR3 bases are TGTGCCAGCACCCAAGGGACGGTCAACACTGAAGCTTTCTTT. Amino acids: CASTQGTVNTEAFF.

CDR3 DNA sequence: TGTGCCAGCTCACCCCGGGGACAGGGGACCTACGAGCAGTACTTC. As protein: CASSPRGQGTYEQYF. This chain uses TRBV18 with TRBJ2-7, with 10 bases matching TRBD1. CDR1 KGHSH and CDR2 LQKENI come from the germline V gene. The V gene end was trimmed by 3 bases and the J gene end by 2 bases; junction bases not matched to a gene: 4. The CDR3 extends over 15 amino acids. Full variable domain (outside the CDR3, taken from reference TRBV18 and TRBJ2-7): NAGVMQNPRHLVRRRGQEARLRCSPMKGHSHVYWYRQLPEEGLKFMVYLQKENIIDESGMPKERFSAEFPKEGPSILRIQQVVRGDSAAYFCASSPRGQGTYEQYFGPGTRLTVT.

In its sample, this clone was seen once. The V gene is TRBV5-5, the J gene TRBJ1-2; 9 bases are a match to TRBD1. Per the germline V gene, CDR1 is SGHKS and CDR2 is YYEKEE (reference sequence). The junction had 11 bases not matched to a gene; V was cut back by 4 bases and J by 7 bases. The CDR3 consists of 15 residues. For the CDR3, the DNA is TGTGCCAGCAGCGCTGGGACAGGGATATCCGGTGGCTACACCTTC. Protein sequence: CASSAGTGISGGYTF.

This clone was seen just once. The chain carries TRBV7-6 and TRBJ2-2, with D possibly TRBD2 on 5 matching bases. The CDR3 is 14 amino acids. Trimming pared 0 bases from V and 5 bases from J, leaving 7 bases between. Germline values: CDR1 SGHVS, CDR2 FNYEAQ. The CDR3 DNA reads TGTGCCAGCAGCTTAGCGAGGGAGACCGGGGAGCTGTTTTTT. It codes for CASSLARETGELFF.

The rearrangement joins TRBV10-3 to TRBJ2-7; 7 bases are shared with TRBD2. Trimming cost V 0 bases and J 4 bases; bases outside gene matches: 9. CDR1 is ENHRY and CDR2 is SYGVKD in the germline V gene. CDR3 size: 16 residues. In DNA, the CDR3 is TGTGCCATCAGTGAGTCGGTCGGCGGGAGTTTATACGAGCAGTACTTC. Amino acids: CAISESVGGSLYEQYF.

The chain uses TRBV6-1 and TRBJ2-3; possible D gene TRBD1, 6 bases. Germline CDR1 is MNHNS and CDR2 is SASEGT. Trimming took 8 bases from V and 0 from J, leaving 15 bases between them. The CDR3 contains 15 residues. The CDR3 DNA reads TGTGCCAGCGGAGGAGGACAGCTTAGCACAGATACGCAGTATTTT. It codes for CASGGGQLSTDTQYF.

In its sample, this clone was seen once. J is TRBJ2-3 and V is TRBV4-1; possible D gene TRBD2, 5 bases. Per germline, CDR1 MGHRA and CDR2 YSYEKL. Between the trimmed V and J ends, which lost 1 base and 0 bases, there was a span of 14 bases. This CDR3 comprises 17 residues. CDR3 protein: CASSQGERPSSTDTQYF. The CDR3 nucleotides read TGCGCCAGCAGCCAAGGGGAGCGACCCTCTAGCACAGATACGCAGTATTTT.

This clone occurred once. The genes are TRBV10-3 and TRBJ1-1; D may be TRBD1 (5 bases). V lost 3 bases and J lost 5, with 7 bases in between. The germline gives CDR1 ENHRY, CDR2 SYGVKD. The CDR3 is made up of 12 amino acids. DNA for the CDR3: TGTGCCATCAGTGATTGGGGGACTGAAGCTTTCTTT. This gives the protein CAISDWGTEAFF.

This chain joins TRBV5-4 and TRBJ2-3, with a weak D call TRBD1 (6 bases). Per germline, CDR1 SGHNT and CDR2 YYREEE (reference sequence). CDR3 length equals 17 residues. V lost 0 bases and J 1 base, leaving 15 bases between the germline ends. Here the CDR3 DNA reads TGTGCCAGCAGCTTGGGATCCAGGGGATTTGGCACAGATACGCAGTATTTT. It specifies CASSLGSRGFGTDTQYF.